The 14 T cell receptor beta chains listed next were all sequenced from one sample in a study of blood T cell repertoires in COVID-19. The data were produced by immunoSEQ multiplex PCR, yet TCRdb's version contains in-frame clones alone and is incomplete. This sample yields about 100,000 clones, of which more than 65% are seen a single time; around 30% belongs to the top ten. Source material: peripheral blood. Receptors were obtained from a man aged 70-80 years with active or convalescent COVID-19.

This clone was counted a few times. The V gene is TRBV19, the J gene TRBJ2-5; 9 nucleotides line up with TRBD2. Germline-derived CDR1 and CDR2 are LNHDA and SQIVND (reference sequence). The CDR3 spans 15 residues. After removal of 10 bases from V and 5 bases from J, the junction contained 14 bases not matched to a gene. CDR3 sequence: CATQGPGLAGETQYF. CDR3 in DNA: TGTGCCACCCAGGGACCGGGACTAGCTGGGGAGACCCAGTACTTC.

This clone was seen a few times. The V call is TRBV24-1, the J call TRBJ2-1, with TRBD1 as a possible D gene (8 bases). The length of the CDR3 is 18 residues. Germline CDR1 KGHDR, CDR2 SFDVKD. The V and J ends lost 3 bases and 1 base respectively, with 18 bases between them. The CDR3 loop reads CATSDPRGRGLSYNEQFF. In nucleotides, the CDR3 is TGTGCCACCAGTGATCCCAGGGGGCGGGGGCTATCCTACAATGAGCAGTTCTTC.

The chain uses TRBV13 and TRBJ2-2; TRBD2 agrees at 11 bases. V was pared by 3 bases and J by 5 bases, with 2 bases of the junction left unmatched. Germline CDR1 is PRHDT and CDR2 is FYEKMQ (reference sequence). The CDR3 totals 15 residues. CDR3 nucleotides: TGTGCCAGCAGCTTCCCTAGCGGGGGGACCGGGGAGCTGTTTTTT. Translating it yields CASSFPSGGTGELFF.

This clone showed up just once. The rearrangement joins TRBV5-5 to TRBJ2-4; TRBD2 matches 9 bases. Germline-derived CDR1 and CDR2 are SGHKS and YYEKEE (reference sequence). The length of the CDR3 is 18 residues. With V trimmed by 0 bases and J by 0 bases, 7 bases remained unmatched. CDR3 loop: CASSLVAGGPLAKNIQYF. The CDR3 coding sequence is TGTGCCAGCAGCTTGGTGGCGGGGGGGCCTCTAGCCAAAAACATTCAGTACTTC. The full variable domain, with the rest looked up from reference TRBV5-5 and TRBJ2-4, is DAGVTQSPTHLIKTRGQQVTLRCSPISGHKSVSWYQQVLGQGPQFIFQYYEKEERGRGNFPDRFSARQFPNYSSELNVNALLLGDSALYLCASSLVAGGPLAKNIQYFGAGTRLSVL.

The chain combines TRBV28 with TRBJ2-6; 8 bases fit TRBD1. Germline V CDR1 and CDR2: MDHEN, SYDVKM. The CDR3 has 16 amino acids. V shed 6 bases and J 0 bases; nucleotides not matched to a gene: 4. In nucleotides, the CDR3 is TGTGCCAGCAGGACAGGGGCCCTCTCTGGGGCCAACGTCCTGACTTTC. Translation gives CASRTGALSGANVLTF.

The chain is built from TRBV5-4 and TRBJ2-2; D remains ambiguous. V was trimmed by 0 bases and J by 5 bases, leaving 11 bases between them. Germline-derived CDR1 and CDR2 are SGHNT and YYREEE (reference sequence). The CDR3 length is 15 residues. The CDR3 here is CASSLDGGKTGELFF. CDR3 DNA sequence: TGTGCCAGCAGCTTGGATGGTGGCAAAACCGGGGAGCTGTTTTTT.

The gene calls are TRBV20-1 and TRBJ1-1; unclear D gene. CDR3 size: 11 residues. Germline-derived CDR1 and CDR2 are DFQATT and SNEGSKA (reference sequence). Between the trimmed V and J ends, which lost 3 bases and 11 bases, there was a span of 13 bases. The CDR3 nucleotides read TGCAGTGCTAGTTTGCACACGGAGGCTTTCTTT. It specifies CSASLHTEAFF.

V usage is TRBV6-5 and J usage is TRBJ2-1; 7 bases agree with TRBD2. Trimming cost V 2 bases and J 2 bases; bases outside gene matches: 3. The CDR3 has 15 amino acids. Germline CDR1 and CDR2: MNHEY and SVGAGI. For the CDR3, the DNA is TGTGCCAGCAGTTACGGTGGGGGGGCCTACAATGAGCAGTTCTTC. It codes for CASSYGGGAYNEQFF.

This clone was observed a few times. V gene TRBV6-5 combines with J gene TRBJ1-5, with a tentative D call TRBD1 (6 bases). V lost 6 bases to trimming and J lost 0 bases, with 12 bases between them. This CDR3 spans 15 amino acids. The germline V gene has CDR1 MNHEY and CDR2 SVGAGI. CDR3 in amino acids: CASSRTDDSNQPQHF. The CDR3 nucleotides read TGTGCCAGCAGCAGGACAGATGATAGCAATCAGCCCCAGCATTTT.

J is TRBJ1-1 and V is TRBV3-1 (or the pseudogene TRBV3-2); D remains ambiguous. The CDR3 is 13 residues long. Trimming shortened V by 4 bases and J by 3 bases, and 9 bases separated the two germline ends. CDR1 and CDR2 from the germline V gene are LGHDT and YNNKEL (reference sequence). This CDR3 reads CASSRDGDTEAFF. CDR3 nucleotides: TGTGCCAGCAGCCGAGACGGGGACACTGAAGCTTTCTTT.

This clone has a handful of counts. The chain combines TRBV3-1 (or the pseudogene TRBV3-2) with TRBJ1-2; D gene unclear. The CDR3 has 13 residues. Germline CDR1 and CDR2: LGHDT and YNNKEL (reference sequence). V was trimmed by 0 bases and J by 5 bases, leaving 7 bases between them. DNA of the CDR3: TGTGCCAGCAGCCAAGATCCGGGGTATGGCTACACCTTC. It encodes CASSQDPGYGYTF.

DNA of the CDR3: TGTGCCAGCAGCCCGGCCGGGGGAACCGGGGAGCTGTTTTTT. It translates to CASSPAGGTGELFF. V is TRBV7-3 and J is TRBJ2-2; TRBD2 might be the D (6 bases). Germline V lookup: CDR1 SGHTA, CDR2 FQGTGA. This CDR3 comprises 14 residues. The V end was cut by 5 bases, the J end by 5 bases, with 12 bases between.

This chain links TRBV7-9 with TRBJ2-7, with D tentatively TRBD2 (6 bases). The germline CDR1 and CDR2 sequences are SEHNR and FQNEAQ (reference sequence). Between the trimmed V and J ends, which lost 5 bases and 0 bases, there was a span of 20 bases. This CDR3 contains 17 residues. The CDR3 sequence: CASSRDWAGSGSYEQYF. The CDR3 coding sequence is TGTGCCAGCAGCCGCGATTGGGCTGGTAGCGGCTCCTACGAGCAGTACTTC.

CDR3 in amino acids: CASSAPGRGFIDEQFF. The CDR3 DNA is TGTGCCAGCAGCGCACCTGGGAGGGGGTTTATCGATGAGCAGTTCTTC. V usage is TRBV11-2 and J usage is TRBJ2-1; D perhaps matches TRBD2 (7 bases). Germline assignment: CDR1 SGHAT and CDR2 FQNNGV. The V end was cut by 5 bases, the J end by 8 bases, with 22 bases between. The CDR3 extends over 16 amino acids.